Listed here are 18 T cell receptor beta chains from one sample, sequenced in a study of glioma-infiltrating T cells after dendritic cell vaccination (dated by TCRdb to 2016 to 2018). The sample's time point label, in plain terms: after dendritic cell vaccination, including at tumor progression/relapse. The library was obtained by the immunoSEQ multiplex PCR assay. What TCRdb holds here is the immuneACCESS table cut down to in-frame rearrangements. Part of the clones is not present; checked against another copy, under half of the missing clones reflect an unresolved V gene, and the others are unexplained. The sample table contains tens of thousands of clones; only one count was recorded for roughly four fifths of them. Approximately 14% of the sample is taken by the ten largest. The sample consisted of blood, taken after dendritic cell vaccination. The source is a human donor with glioblastoma.

This clone was seen a handful of times. The chain links TRBV29-1 to TRBJ1-2; 7 bases are a match to TRBD1. The CDR3 covers 12 residues. V lost 6 bases, J lost 4 bases, and 5 bases stayed unmatched. Germline CDR1 SQVTM, CDR2 ANQGSEA. The CDR3 reads CSVATGLYGYTF. The CDR3 bases are TGCAGCGTGGCGACAGGGCTCTATGGCTACACCTTC.

This clone occurred once. This chain uses TRBV5-1 with TRBJ2-7, with 9 bases matching TRBD2. Germline loops: CDR1 SGHRS, CDR2 YFSETQ. This CDR3 is built from 15 residues. The trim removed 2 bases at V and 5 bases at J, leaving 8 bases unmatched. The CDR3 DNA follows: TGCGCCAGCAGCTTCTATGACGGACTAGCGAACGAGCAGTACTTC. The encoded protein is CASSFYDGLANEQYF.

The chain has TRBV2 and TRBJ2-4; 8 nucleotides align to TRBD2. With V trimmed by 8 bases and J by 6 bases, 12 bases remained unmatched. From germline, CDR1 is SNHLY and CDR2 FYNNEI. The CDR3 runs to 15 residues. The DNA of the CDR3 is TGTGCCAGCGAGCCTCCTGCGGGGGGATTAAACATTCAGTACTTC. Translation: CASEPPAGGLNIQYF. Full variable domain (outside the CDR3, taken from reference TRBV2 and TRBJ2-4): EPEVTQTPSHQVTQMGQEVILRCVPISNHLYFYWYRQILGQKVEFLVSFYNNEISEKSEIFDDQFSVERPDGSNFTLKIRSTKLEDSAMYFCASEPPAGGLNIQYFGAGTRLSVL.

This rearrangement joins TRBV7-2 to TRBJ1-2; D unresolved. The germline V gene has CDR1 SGHTA and CDR2 FQGNSA. V dropped 2 bases and J dropped 5 bases, with 9 bases sitting between them. This CDR3 comprises 13 residues. The CDR3 region is CASSLTTGYGYTF. In DNA, the CDR3 is TGTGCCAGCAGCTTAACAACGGGATATGGCTACACCTTC.

The J gene is TRBJ1-1, the V gene TRBV5-1; 8 bases match TRBD1. Unmatched junction bases numbered 7, after V lost 2 bases and J lost 4 bases. Germline V gene data show CDR1 as SGHRS and CDR2 as YFSETQ. This CDR3 spans 15 amino acids. In DNA, the CDR3 is TGCGCCAGCAGCTTTGGACAGGGAAAGAGCACTGAAGCTTTCTTT. This gives the protein CASSFGQGKSTEAFF.

The sample holds a few counts of this clone. The J gene is TRBJ2-7, the V gene TRBV7-9; D is unclear. Germline CDR1 is SEHNR and CDR2 is FQNEAQ (reference sequence). V was trimmed by 5 bases and J by 0 bases, leaving 11 bases between them. The CDR3 covers 14 residues. This CDR3 is CASSAQPSSYEQYF. The CDR3 DNA follows: TGTGCCAGCAGCGCACAACCCAGCTCCTACGAGCAGTACTTC.

The chain carries TRBV5-1 and TRBJ2-7; TRBD2 is a possible D gene (6 bases). The germline V gene encodes CDR1 SGHRS and CDR2 YFSETQ. This CDR3 comprises 15 residues. Trimming took 1 base from V and 6 from J, leaving 17 bases between them. CDR3 sequence (DNA): TGCGCCAGCAGCTTGAACGCCCAGGCGGGGAGCGAGCAGTACTTC. Translated: CASSLNAQAGSEQYF.

The chain links TRBV18 to TRBJ2-1; D may be TRBD1 (6 bases). Germline loops: CDR1 KGHSH, CDR2 LQKENI. This CDR3 comprises 15 residues. V lost 4 bases to trimming and J lost 5 bases, with 15 bases between them. CDR3 coding DNA: TGTGCCAGCTCACAGTTATTCAGGGGCCACAATGAGCAGTTCTTC. Protein product: CASSQLFRGHNEQFF. The entire variable domain, with the rest obtained from reference TRBV18 and TRBJ2-1, is as follows: NAGVMQNPRHLVRRRGQEARLRCSPMKGHSHVYWYRQLPEEGLKFMVYLQKENIIDESGMPKERFSAEFPKEGPSILRIQQVVRGDSAAYFCASSQLFRGHNEQFFGPGTRLTVL.

The chain uses TRBV20-1 and TRBJ2-3; D not certain. CDR1 is DFQATT, CDR2 SNEGSKA, per germline (reference sequence). The germline V and J ends were trimmed by 4 bases and 5 bases, with 4 bases remaining between them. This CDR3 is 10 amino acids long. The CDR3 sequence: CSAIRDTQYF. The CDR3 bases are TGCAGTGCTATCAGAGATACGCAGTATTTT.

This sequence joins TRBV6-1 and TRBJ1-2; D gene uncertain. The CDR3 is 15 residues long. Germline values: CDR1 MNHNS, CDR2 SASEGT. The V and J ends lost 2 bases and 3 bases respectively, with 13 bases between them. This chain's CDR3 is CASSELQLTDYGYTF. The CDR3 bases are TGTGCCAGCAGTGAACTACAGCTCACGGACTATGGCTACACCTTC.

The V call is TRBV30, the J call TRBJ1-5; D is unclear. The V end lost 2 bases, the J end lost 2 bases, and 28 bases lay between the germline ends. CDR3 length: 20 residues. Germline V gene lookup returns CDR1 GTSNPN and CDR2 SVGIG (reference sequence). This chain's CDR3 is CAWSRSAGLRRGLGNQPQHF. For the CDR3, the DNA is TGTGCCTGGAGTCGCTCCGCGGGCCTCAGGCGAGGGTTAGGCAATCAGCCCCAGCATTTT.

This chain connects TRBV5-1 to TRBJ1-2, with no clear D. Germline V lookup: CDR1 SGHRS, CDR2 YFSETQ. V lost 5 bases to trimming and J lost 6 bases, with 20 bases between them. This CDR3 spans 15 amino acids. CDR3: CASRATLEAWDGYTF. DNA for the CDR3: TGCGCCAGCAGAGCAACTCTCGAGGCTTGGGATGGCTACACCTTC.

The rearrangement uses TRBV18 and TRBJ2-7; 10 bases are a match to TRBD1. Germline CDR1 and CDR2: KGHSH and LQKENI. J was trimmed by 6 bases and V by 4 bases; bases with no gene match: 9. The CDR3 spans 15 residues. The chain's CDR3 is CASSQLSDRGVEQYF. For the CDR3, the DNA is TGTGCCAGCTCACAACTATCGGACAGGGGGGTCGAGCAGTACTTC. The full variable domain, its missing parts supplied by reference TRBV18 and TRBJ2-7, is NAGVMQNPRHLVRRRGQEARLRCSPMKGHSHVYWYRQLPEEGLKFMVYLQKENIIDESGMPKERFSAEFPKEGPSILRIQQVVRGDSAAYFCASSQLSDRGVEQYFGPGTRLTVT.

This chain links TRBV30 with TRBJ2-3, with TRBD2 matching 11 bases. Germline values: CDR1 GTSNPN, CDR2 SVGIG (reference sequence). V was pared by 2 bases and J by 3 bases, with 7 bases of the junction left unmatched. The CDR3 extends over 16 amino acids. The chain's CDR3 is CAWSLLAGAHTDTQYF. In nucleotides, the CDR3 is TGTGCCTGGAGTCTACTAGCGGGGGCGCATACAGATACGCAGTATTTT.

The chain employs TRBV7-9 and TRBJ2-7, with 7 positions matching TRBD1. The CDR3 consists of 12 residues. Germline CDR1 reads SEHNR; CDR2 reads FQNEAQ (reference sequence). After removal of 5 bases from V and 9 bases from J, the junction contained 7 bases not matched to a gene. CDR3 sequence reads: CASSPLGQAQYF. CDR3 nucleotides: TGTGCCAGCAGCCCACTCGGACAGGCGCAGTACTTC.

The chain is built from TRBV18 and TRBJ1-5; maybe TRBD1 (6 bases). Trimming cost V 6 bases and J 3 bases, with 12 bases left between them. This CDR3 has 14 amino acids. Germline lookup yields CDR1 KGHSH and CDR2 LQKENI. The CDR3 coding sequence is TGTGCCAGCTCGCAGACAGGACTCAATCAGCCCCAGCATTTT. Amino acids: CASSQTGLNQPQHF.

The rearrangement joins TRBV5-1 to TRBJ2-3; 7 bases are a match to TRBD1. Germline values: CDR1 SGHRS, CDR2 YFSETQ. The CDR3 length is 15 residues. Trimming at V came to 0 bases and at J to 0 bases, leaving 1 base not matched to a gene. The CDR3 DNA is TGCGCCAGCAGCTTGGGGGACAGAAGCACAGATACGCAGTATTTT. Protein sequence: CASSLGDRSTDTQYF.

This clone was observed once. V and J are TRBV5-1 and TRBJ2-2; TRBD1 agrees at 9 bases. Germline V lookup: CDR1 SGHRS, CDR2 YFSETQ. The CDR3 totals 15 residues. After removal of 3 bases from V and 4 bases from J, the junction contained 4 bases not matched to a gene. CDR3 sequence reads: CASSSLTGGTGELFF. The CDR3 region has the DNA TGCGCCAGCAGCTCGTTGACAGGGGGCACCGGGGAGCTGTTTTTT.